These 17 T cell receptor beta chains share one sample of origin, sequenced in a study of blood T cell repertoires in COVID-19. Sequencing was performed with immunoSEQ multiplex PCR; in TCRdb, only in-frame clones are kept and a portion is missing. The data show tens of thousands of clones, over 80% seen once. Source material: peripheral blood. These receptors were taken from a human donor in a cohort sampled during active COVID-19.

The V and J genes are TRBV18 and TRBJ2-7; D gene ambiguous. Trimming removed 2 bases from V and 0 bases from J, with 8 bases in between. The CDR3 runs 14 residues. CDR1 and CDR2 from the germline V gene are KGHSH and LQKENI. CDR3 DNA sequence: TGTGCCAGCTCACCATCAAGCTACTCCTACGAGCAGTACTTC. The encoded protein is CASSPSSYSYEQYF.

The chain joins TRBV5-4 to TRBJ2-7, with 8 bases matching TRBD2. The ends lost 2 bases at V and 0 bases at J; junction bases unmatched: 4. The CDR3 consists of 15 residues. Germline CDR1 is SGHNT and CDR2 is YYREEE (reference sequence). DNA of the CDR3: TGTGCCAGCAGCTTCGCGGGGGGCAGCTCCTACGAGCAGTACTTC. Translated, it gives CASSFAGGSSYEQYF.

This chain joins TRBV7-2 and TRBJ2-7, with TRBD2 matching 15 bases. The CDR3 runs to 15 residues. The germline V gene encodes CDR1 SGHTA and CDR2 FQGNSA. Trimming at V came to 5 bases and at J to 3 bases, leaving 2 bases not matched to a gene. As DNA, the CDR3 is TGTGCCAGCAGCGGGGGACTAGCGGGGGGCTACGAGCAGTACTTC. It codes for CASSGGLAGGYEQYF.

CDR3 loop: CASSPSNSYNEQFF. In nucleotides, the CDR3 is TGTGCCAGCTCGCCTAGCAATTCCTACAATGAGCAGTTCTTC. This chain connects TRBV19 to TRBJ2-1; D is possibly TRBD2 (5 bases). The CDR3 covers 14 residues. Trimming took off 9 bases at V and 1 base at J, with 13 bases between the two ends. Germline assignment: CDR1 LNHDA and CDR2 SQIVND (reference sequence).

This chain connects TRBV19 to TRBJ1-5; maybe TRBD1 (5 bases). V lost 8 bases and J 4 bases, leaving 21 bases between the germline ends. Germline CDR1 reads LNHDA; CDR2 reads SQIVND (reference sequence). The CDR3 is made up of 16 amino acids. CDR3 bases: TGTGCCAGTCACCTAGGGTCCCCGGGGGAAAATCAGCCCCAGCATTTT. It specifies CASHLGSPGENQPQHF.

The genes are TRBV13 and TRBJ2-2; D is perhaps TRBD2 (6 bases). The CDR3 runs 14 residues. Germline CDR1 reads PRHDT; CDR2 reads FYEKMQ (reference sequence). The V gene lost 5 bases and the J gene lost 8 bases, with 15 bases spanning the gap. CDR3: CASSHQGGSGELFF. CDR3 sequence (DNA): TGTGCCAGCAGCCACCAGGGAGGCTCGGGGGAGCTGTTTTTT.

The chain is built from TRBV6-5 and TRBJ2-7, with D perhaps TRBD1 (6 bases). Trimming pared 5 bases from V and 3 bases from J, leaving 11 bases between. There are 13 residues in the CDR3. Germline assignment: CDR1 MNHEY and CDR2 SVGAGI. The CDR3 DNA follows: TGTGCCAGCAGTCAGAGACAGGTCTACGAGCAGTACTTC. Its protein is CASSQRQVYEQYF.

This clone showed up just a few times. The rearrangement links TRBV11-2 to TRBJ1-2; 8 bases fit TRBD1. V lost 3 bases, J lost 4 bases, and 7 bases stayed unmatched. This CDR3 has 15 amino acids. CDR1 and CDR2 (germline): SGHAT, FQNNGV. CDR3 sequence reads: CASSFSGQAAYGYTF. In DNA form, the CDR3 reads TGTGCCAGCAGCTTTTCGGGACAGGCCGCCTATGGCTACACCTTC. Supplemented by reference TRBV11-2 and TRBJ1-2, the full variable domain reads EAGVAQSPRYKIIEKRQSVAFWCNPISGHATLYWYQQILGQGPKLLIQFQNNGVVDDSQLPKDRFSAERLKGVDSTLKIQPAKLEDSAVYLCASSFSGQAAYGYTFGSGTRLTVV.

The CDR3 protein is CASSPGGPVINYGYTF. CDR3 bases: TGCGCCAGCAGCCCCGGGGGTCCGGTCATAAACTATGGCTACACCTTC. The chain has TRBV5-1 and TRBJ1-2; possibly TRBD1 for D (5 bases). Between the trimmed V and J ends, which lost 4 bases and 2 bases, there was a span of 18 bases. The CDR3 is 16 residues long. In germline, CDR1 is SGHRS, CDR2 YFSETQ.

The chain combines TRBV2 with TRBJ2-1, with D hard to call. In germline, CDR1 is SNHLY, CDR2 FYNNEI. Trimming removed 2 bases at V and 2 bases at J, with 19 bases between. The CDR3 has 18 residues. The CDR3 DNA reads TGTGCCAGCAGTGAATCGAGAGGTCTAGACCCCCCCTACAATGAGCAGTTCTTC. This gives the protein CASSESRGLDPPYNEQFF.

The chain combines TRBV13 with TRBJ2-7, with D uncertain. The V end was cut by 2 bases, the J end by 2 bases, with 7 bases between. From germline, CDR1 is PRHDT and CDR2 FYEKMQ (reference sequence). The CDR3 has 13 residues. CDR3 nucleotides: TGTGCCAGCAGCTTATCTGAGACCTACGAGCAGTACTTC. Its protein is CASSLSETYEQYF.

J is TRBJ2-7 and V is TRBV14; perhaps TRBD1 as D (6 bases). Trimming took off 0 bases at V and 3 bases at J, with 12 bases between the two ends. The CDR3 runs 15 residues. The germline gives CDR1 SGHDN, CDR2 FVKESK. The CDR3 spells CASSQEGQGFYEQYF. The CDR3 DNA reads as TGTGCCAGCAGCCAAGAAGGGCAGGGGTTCTACGAGCAGTACTTC. Based on the CDR3 plus reference TRBV14 and TRBJ2-7, the full variable domain is EAGVTQFPSHSVIEKGQTVTLRCDPISGHDNLYWYRRVMGKEIKFLLHFVKESKQDESGMPNNRFLAERTGGTYSTLKVQPAELEDSGVYFCASSQEGQGFYEQYFGPGTRLTVT.

The chain combines TRBV11-2 with TRBJ2-7; 7 bases line up with TRBD1. Germline trimming cut 5 bases from V and 3 bases from J; bases unmatched to any gene: 7. Looked up from germline, CDR1 is SGHAT and CDR2 is FQNNGV. The CDR3 is 14 amino acids. In DNA, the CDR3 is TGTGCCAGCAGCAGGGCCGGGACAGTCTACGAGCAGTACTTC. Translated, it gives CASSRAGTVYEQYF.

Only a few counts were recorded for this clone. The V gene is TRBV2, the J gene TRBJ2-7, with 8 nucleotides matching TRBD1. Per the germline V gene, CDR1 is SNHLY and CDR2 is FYNNEI. The CDR3 is 15 amino acids. The V and J ends lost 6 bases and 7 bases, in that order; junction bases with no gene match: 14. DNA for the CDR3: TGTGCCAGCAGGGACAGGGAGAGGCACCAGGGAGAGCAGTACTTC. As protein: CASRDRERHQGEQYF.

This sequence joins TRBV27 and TRBJ2-7, with TRBD2 as a possible D gene (5 bases). Germline V gene data show CDR1 as MNHEY and CDR2 as SMNVEV (reference sequence). There are 15 residues in the CDR3. The V gene lost 7 bases and the J gene lost 2 bases, with 18 bases spanning the gap. The CDR3 reads CASNQTSGMAYEQYF. The CDR3 DNA reads as TGTGCCAGCAATCAGACTTCCGGGATGGCCTACGAGCAGTACTTC.

This chain uses TRBV7-2 with TRBJ2-5, with 8 nucleotides matching TRBD2. Germline V CDR1 and CDR2: SGHTA, FQGNSA. With 1 base clipped from V and 1 base from J, the junction kept 11 bases outside the gene matches. This CDR3 spans 18 amino acids. In DNA, the CDR3 is TGTGCCAGCAGCTTAGTAGTGGGCGGGGGGTTGATCCAAGAGACCCAGTACTTC. It specifies CASSLVVGGGLIQETQYF.

The V and J genes are TRBV7-2 and TRBJ2-1; D perhaps matches TRBD1 (7 bases). This CDR3 spans 16 amino acids. Trimming cost V 1 base and J 5 bases, with 15 bases left between them. Germline loops: CDR1 SGHTA, CDR2 FQGNSA. CDR3 in amino acids: CASSLGTGLTNNEQFF. In DNA, the CDR3 is TGTGCCAGCAGCTTAGGGACAGGACTAACCAACAATGAGCAGTTCTTC.